One sample yielded the 5 T cell receptor beta chains listed below, sequenced in a study of T cell responses to AZD1222 COVID-19 vaccine. Using immunoSEQ multiplex PCR, the repertoire was profiled, and TCRdb retains in-frame clones only, with some absent. The sample has roughly 84,000 clones, 87% seen once. Material: peripheral blood, obtained 28 days after the second AZD1222 dose. The receptors come from an adult who received the AZD1222 COVID-19 vaccine.

This rearrangement joins TRBV18 to TRBJ2-7; TRBD1 is a possible D gene (6 bases). Between the trimmed V and J ends, which lost 3 bases and 6 bases, there was a span of 18 bases. Germline V gives CDR1 KGHSH, CDR2 LQKENI. The CDR3 extends over 15 amino acids. The CDR3 spells CASSPARGPVSEQYF. DNA of the CDR3: TGTGCCAGCTCACCGGCCAGGGGCCCTGTCTCCGAGCAGTACTTC.

This clone occurred a few times. The chain employs TRBV18 and TRBJ1-3, with 8 bases fitting TRBD1. Germline lookup yields CDR1 KGHSH and CDR2 LQKENI. Trimming removed 4 bases from V and 1 base from J; junction bases left unmatched: 9. CDR3 length equals 17 residues. CDR3 region: CASSLRGQGTSGNTIYF. The CDR3 coding sequence is TGTGCCAGCTCACTACGCGGACAGGGAACTTCTGGAAACACCATATATTTT.

The chain carries TRBV7-2 and TRBJ2-5, with 9 bases aligning to TRBD2. Trimming cost V 3 bases and J 4 bases; bases outside gene matches: 6. The germline CDR1 and CDR2 sequences are SGHTA and FQGNSA. This CDR3 is 15 amino acids long. DNA for the CDR3: TGTGCCAGCAGCTTTCAGCGGGGGGTGGGAGAGACCCAGTACTTC. It yields the protein CASSFQRGVGETQYF.

This clone appeared a few times. The chain links TRBV5-1 to TRBJ2-3; weak D call: TRBD1 (5 bases). Germline V gene data show CDR1 as SGHRS and CDR2 as YFSETQ. This CDR3 has 14 amino acids. The V end was cut by 4 bases, the J end by 0 bases, with 9 bases between. CDR3 sequence: CASSLGQSTDTQYF. The CDR3, as DNA: TGCGCCAGCAGCCTGGGGCAGAGCACAGATACGCAGTATTTT.

J is TRBJ2-7 and V is TRBV6-2 or TRBV6-3; D remains unclear. CDR1 and CDR2 from the germline V gene are MNHEY and SVGEGT. The V gene lost 5 bases and the J gene lost 2 bases, with 19 bases spanning the gap. This CDR3 region has 16 residues. The CDR3 reads CASSPPRTDVPYEQYF. CDR3 sequence (DNA): TGTGCCAGCAGTCCACCTCGGACGGATGTACCCTACGAGCAGTACTTC.